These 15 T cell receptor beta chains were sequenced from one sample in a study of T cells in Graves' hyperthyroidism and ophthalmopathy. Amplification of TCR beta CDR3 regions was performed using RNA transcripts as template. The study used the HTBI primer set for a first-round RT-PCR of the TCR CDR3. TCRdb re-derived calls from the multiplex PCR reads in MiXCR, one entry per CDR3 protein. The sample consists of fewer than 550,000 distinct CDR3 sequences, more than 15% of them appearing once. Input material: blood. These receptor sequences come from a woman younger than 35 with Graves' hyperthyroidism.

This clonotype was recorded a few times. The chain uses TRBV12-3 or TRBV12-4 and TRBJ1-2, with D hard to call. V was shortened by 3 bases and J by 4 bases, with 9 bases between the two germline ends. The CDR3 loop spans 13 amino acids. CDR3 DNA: TGTGCCAGCAGTTTTTCGGCATCCTATGGCTACACCTTC. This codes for CASSFSASYGYTF.

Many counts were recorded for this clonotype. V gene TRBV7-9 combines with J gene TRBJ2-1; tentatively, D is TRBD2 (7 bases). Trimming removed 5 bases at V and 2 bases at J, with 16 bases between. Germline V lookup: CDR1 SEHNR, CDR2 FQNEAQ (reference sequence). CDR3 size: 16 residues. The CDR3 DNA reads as TGTGCCAGCAGCGCAAGGGGGGGGGGAACCTACAATGAGCAGTTCTTC. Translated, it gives CASSARGGGTYNEQFF.

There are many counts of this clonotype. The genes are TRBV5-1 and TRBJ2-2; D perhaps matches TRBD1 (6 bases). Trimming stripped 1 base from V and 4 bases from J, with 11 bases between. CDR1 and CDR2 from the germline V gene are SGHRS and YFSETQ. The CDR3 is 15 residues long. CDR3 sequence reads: CASSLFGTTTGELFF. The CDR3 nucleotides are TGCGCCAGCAGCTTGTTTGGGACAACCACCGGGGAGCTGTTTTTT.

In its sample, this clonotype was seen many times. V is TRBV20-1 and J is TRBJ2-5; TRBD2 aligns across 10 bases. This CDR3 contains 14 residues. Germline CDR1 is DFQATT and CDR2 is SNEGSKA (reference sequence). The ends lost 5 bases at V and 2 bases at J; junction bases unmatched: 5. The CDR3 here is CSAWTSGSQETQYF. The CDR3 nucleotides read TGCAGTGCTTGGACTAGCGGATCTCAAGAGACCCAGTACTTC.

This chain's CDR3 is CASSYQGSGAKNIQYF. DNA of the CDR3: TGTGCCAGCAGTTACCAAGGTAGCGGAGCCAAAAACATTCAGTACTTC. The J gene is TRBJ2-4, the V gene TRBV6-2 or TRBV6-3; tentative D call: TRBD2 (6 bases). The CDR3 length is 16 residues. Deletions cut 2 bases from V and 0 bases from J, with 11 bases between. The V gene's germline CDR1 is MNHEY and CDR2 SVGEGT.

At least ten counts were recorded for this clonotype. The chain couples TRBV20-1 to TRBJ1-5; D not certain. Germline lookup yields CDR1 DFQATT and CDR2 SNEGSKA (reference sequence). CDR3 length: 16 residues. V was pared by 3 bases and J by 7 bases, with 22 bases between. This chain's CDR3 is CSASTEGVGIGQPQHF. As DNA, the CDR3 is TGCAGTGCTAGCACCGAGGGCGTGGGAATAGGCCAGCCCCAGCATTTT.

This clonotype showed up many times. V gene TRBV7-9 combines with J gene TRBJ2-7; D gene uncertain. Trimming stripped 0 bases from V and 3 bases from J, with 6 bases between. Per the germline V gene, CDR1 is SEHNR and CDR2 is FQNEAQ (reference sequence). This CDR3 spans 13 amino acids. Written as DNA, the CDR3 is TGTGCCAGCAGCTTAGCGTTGCACTACGAGCAGTACTTC. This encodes CASSLALHYEQYF.

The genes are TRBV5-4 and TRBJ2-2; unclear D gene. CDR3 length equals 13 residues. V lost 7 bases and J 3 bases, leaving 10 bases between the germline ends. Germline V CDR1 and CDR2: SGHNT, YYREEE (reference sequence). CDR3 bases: TGTGCCAGCGAAGTCCCGTACACCGGGGAGCTGTTTTTT. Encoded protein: CASEVPYTGELFF.

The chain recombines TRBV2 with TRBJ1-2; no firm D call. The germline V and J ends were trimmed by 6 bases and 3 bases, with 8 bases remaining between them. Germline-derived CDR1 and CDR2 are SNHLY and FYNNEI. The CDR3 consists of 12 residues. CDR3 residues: CASRERDYGYTF. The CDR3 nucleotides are TGTGCCAGCAGAGAAAGGGACTATGGCTACACCTTC.

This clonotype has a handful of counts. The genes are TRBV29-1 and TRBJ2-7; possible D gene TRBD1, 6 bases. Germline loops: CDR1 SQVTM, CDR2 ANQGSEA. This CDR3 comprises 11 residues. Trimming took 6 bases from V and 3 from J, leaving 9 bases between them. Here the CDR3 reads CSVATGYEQYF. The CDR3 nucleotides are TGCAGCGTAGCGACAGGCTACGAGCAGTACTTC.

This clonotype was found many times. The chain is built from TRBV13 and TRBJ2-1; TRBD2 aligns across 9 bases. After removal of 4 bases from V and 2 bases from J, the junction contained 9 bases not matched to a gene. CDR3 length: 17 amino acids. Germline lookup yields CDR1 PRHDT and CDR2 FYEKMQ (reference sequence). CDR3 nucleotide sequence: TGTGCCAGCAGCTCTTTAGCGGGGGTCGGGGCCTACAATGAGCAGTTCTTC. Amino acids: CASSSLAGVGAYNEQFF.

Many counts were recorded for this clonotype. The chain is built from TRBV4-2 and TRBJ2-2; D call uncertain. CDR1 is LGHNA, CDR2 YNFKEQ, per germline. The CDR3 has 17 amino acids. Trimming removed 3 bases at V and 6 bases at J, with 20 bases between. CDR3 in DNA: TGTGCCAGCAGCCAGGACGCTACTCCGTCCAGGTCCGGGGAGCTGTTTTTT. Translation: CASSQDATPSRSGELFF.

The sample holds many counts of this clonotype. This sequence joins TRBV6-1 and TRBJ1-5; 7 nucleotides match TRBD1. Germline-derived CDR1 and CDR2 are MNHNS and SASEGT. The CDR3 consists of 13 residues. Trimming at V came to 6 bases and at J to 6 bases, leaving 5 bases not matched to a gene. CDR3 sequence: CASRPGGIQPQHF. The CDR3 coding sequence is TGTGCCAGCAGGCCAGGGGGAATTCAGCCCCAGCATTTT.

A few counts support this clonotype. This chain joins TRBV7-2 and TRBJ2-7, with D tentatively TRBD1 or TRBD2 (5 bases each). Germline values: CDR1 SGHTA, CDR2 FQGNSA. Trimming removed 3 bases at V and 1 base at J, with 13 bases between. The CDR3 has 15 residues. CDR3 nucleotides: TGTGCCAGCAGCTTTTTCGGGACGGTTTCCTACGAGCAGTACTTC. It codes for CASSFFGTVSYEQYF.

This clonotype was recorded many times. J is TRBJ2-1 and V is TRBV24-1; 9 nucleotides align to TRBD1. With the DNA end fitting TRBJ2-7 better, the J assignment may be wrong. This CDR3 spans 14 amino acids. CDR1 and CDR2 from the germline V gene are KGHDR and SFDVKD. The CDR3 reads CATSAPGQGHEQYF. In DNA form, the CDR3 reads TGTGCCACCAGCGCCCCGGGACAGGGACATGAGCAGTACTTC.